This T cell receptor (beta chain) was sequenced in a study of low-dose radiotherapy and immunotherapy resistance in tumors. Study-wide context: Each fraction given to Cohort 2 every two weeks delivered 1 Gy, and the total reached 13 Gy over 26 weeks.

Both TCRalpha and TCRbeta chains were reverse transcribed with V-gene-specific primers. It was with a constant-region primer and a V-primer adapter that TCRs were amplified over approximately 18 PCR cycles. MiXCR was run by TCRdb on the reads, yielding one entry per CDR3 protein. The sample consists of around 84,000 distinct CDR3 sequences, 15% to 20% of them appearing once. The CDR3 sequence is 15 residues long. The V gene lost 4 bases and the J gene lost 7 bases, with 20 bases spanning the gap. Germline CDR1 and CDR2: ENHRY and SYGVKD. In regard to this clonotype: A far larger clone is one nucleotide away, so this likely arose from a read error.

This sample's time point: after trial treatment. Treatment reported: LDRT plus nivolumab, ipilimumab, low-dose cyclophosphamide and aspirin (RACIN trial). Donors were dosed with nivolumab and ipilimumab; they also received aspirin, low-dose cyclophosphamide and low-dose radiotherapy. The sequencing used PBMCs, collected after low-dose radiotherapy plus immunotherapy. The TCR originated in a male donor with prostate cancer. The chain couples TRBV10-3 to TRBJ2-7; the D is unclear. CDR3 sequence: CAISATDETYNEQYF. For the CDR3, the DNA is TGTGCCATCAGTGCCACAGACGAAACCTACAATGAGCAGTACTTC.